What follows are 23 T cell receptor beta chains derived from one specimen sequenced in a study of blood T cell repertoires in COVID-19. Only in-frame clones appear in the TCRdb table, and some are missing; sequencing was by immunoSEQ multiplex PCR. The sample records hundreds of thousands of clones, 75% to 90% being singletons. The sample comprised PBMCs or T cells enriched from blood (not recorded which). The receptors stem from a man younger than 40 who had recovered from COVID-19.

This chain connects TRBV19 to TRBJ2-3, with 13 bases lining up with TRBD2. The germline CDR1 and CDR2 sequences are LNHDA and SQIVND (reference sequence). With 4 bases clipped from V and 4 bases from J, the junction kept 8 bases outside the gene matches. This CDR3 comprises 17 residues. CDR3 region: CASSSRTSGRASDTQYF. CDR3 DNA: TGTGCCAGTAGTAGTCGCACTAGCGGGAGGGCGTCAGATACGCAGTATTTT.

The V call is TRBV6-5, the J call TRBJ2-7; D gene ambiguous. Germline V lookup: CDR1 MNHEY, CDR2 SVGAGI. The CDR3 loop spans 13 amino acids. Trimming pared 8 bases from V and 2 bases from J, leaving 13 bases between. CDR3: CASLETETYEQYF. DNA of the CDR3: TGTGCCAGCCTGGAGACGGAGACCTACGAGCAGTACTTC.

This clone was observed a single time. The chain joins TRBV29-1 to TRBJ2-5, with D possibly being TRBD1 (5 bases). Trimming removed 1 base at V and 5 bases at J, with 20 bases between. This CDR3 has 16 amino acids. CDR1 SQVTM and CDR2 ANQGSEA come from the germline V gene. CDR3 nucleotide sequence: TGCAGCGTTGAAGGGCTTGAGCAGGGCGTCTTGGAGACCCAGTACTTC. Its protein product is CSVEGLEQGVLETQYF.

The chain employs TRBV9 and TRBJ2-5; 11 positions agree with TRBD2. Per the germline V gene, CDR1 is SGDLS and CDR2 is YYNGEE. CDR3 length equals 16 residues. V shed 0 bases, J shed 5 bases, and the junction held 6 bases outside the gene matches. CDR3 in amino acids: CASSVEASGRFETQYF. The CDR3 nucleotides are TGTGCCAGCAGCGTAGAGGCTAGCGGGAGGTTTGAGACCCAGTACTTC.

The chain carries TRBV6-5 and TRBJ2-1; 7 bases align to TRBD2. The CDR3 totals 12 residues. Germline V gives CDR1 MNHEY, CDR2 SVGAGI. The J segment lost 8 bases and the V segment lost 7 bases, leaving 5 bases of the junction unmatched. For the CDR3, the DNA is TGTGCCAGCAAGGGAGGGCCCGATGAGCAGTTCTTC. It is translated as CASKGGPDEQFF.

This chain connects TRBV10-3 to TRBJ2-5, with 11 nucleotides matching TRBD2. The CDR3 contains 17 residues. The germline gives CDR1 ENHRY, CDR2 SYGVKD. Trimming removed 4 bases from V and 1 base from J; junction bases left unmatched: 8. CDR3 amino acids: CAISGSGLAGFQETQYF. CDR3 coding DNA: TGTGCCATCAGTGGGTCCGGACTAGCGGGTTTCCAAGAGACCCAGTACTTC.

The chain joins TRBV3-1 (or the pseudogene TRBV3-2) to TRBJ1-2; D unresolved. The length of the CDR3 is 13 residues. Germline assignment: CDR1 LGHDT and CDR2 YNNKEL (reference sequence). Trimming took 3 bases from V and 3 from J, leaving 8 bases between them. This chain's CDR3 is CASSQIGYYGYTF. The CDR3 DNA follows: TGTGCCAGCAGCCAGATCGGGTACTATGGCTACACCTTC.

The CDR3 here is CASSFSGGSYEQYF. In DNA, the CDR3 is TGTGCCAGCAGTTTCTCGGGAGGGTCCTACGAGCAGTACTTC. The chain is built from TRBV28 and TRBJ2-7, with 8 positions matching TRBD2. V lost 3 bases, J lost 1 base, and 2 bases stayed unmatched. Germline V gene data show CDR1 as MDHEN and CDR2 as SYDVKM. This CDR3 has 14 residues. Full variable domain (rest looked up from reference TRBV28 and TRBJ2-7): DVKVTQSSRYLVKRTGEKVFLECVQDMDHENMFWYRQDPGLGLRLIYFSYDVKMKEKGDIPEGYSVSREKKERFSLILESASTNQTSMYLCASSFSGGSYEQYFGPGTRLTVT.

This clone is a singleton in its sample. The V and J genes are TRBV30 and TRBJ2-7, with D maybe TRBD2 (6 bases). Germline-derived CDR1 and CDR2 are GTSNPN and SVGIG (reference sequence). V lost 4 bases and J 4 bases, leaving 14 bases between the germline ends. The CDR3 consists of 13 residues. The CDR3 is CAWTQGLRYEQYF. CDR3 bases: TGTGCCTGGACGCAGGGACTTAGATACGAGCAGTACTTC.

The rearrangement joins TRBV10-1 to TRBJ2-1, with a weak D call TRBD1 (7 bases). V was clipped by 0 bases and J by 8 bases, with 14 bases between them. CDR1 is WNHNN and CDR2 is SYGVQD in the germline V gene (reference sequence). The CDR3 contains 15 residues. Written as DNA, the CDR3 is TGCGCCAGCAGTGAGTCAAGGGGGCTAGCGCATGAGCAGTTCTTC. Translated, it gives CASSESRGLAHEQFF.

The rearrangement joins TRBV28 to TRBJ1-3; TRBD1 might be the D (5 bases). Between the trimmed V and J ends, which lost 6 bases and 2 bases, there was a span of 17 bases. Germline V gene data show CDR1 as MDHEN and CDR2 as SYDVKM. The CDR3 is 16 residues long. CDR3: CASRPTPKGPGNTIYF. The CDR3 coding sequence is TGTGCCAGCAGACCTACACCTAAGGGGCCTGGAAACACCATATATTTT.

As regards this clone: The same CDR3 arises from other DNA sequences in this sample as well. The chain has TRBV5-4 and TRBJ2-1; 8 bases agree with TRBD1. This CDR3 region has 15 residues. The J segment lost 1 base and the V segment lost 2 bases, leaving 2 bases of the junction unmatched. In germline, CDR1 is SGHNT, CDR2 YYREEE (reference sequence). For the CDR3, the DNA is TGTGCCAGCAGCTTAGACAGGGGATCCTACAATGAGCAGTTCTTC. Its translation is CASSLDRGSYNEQFF. The variable domain in full, completed from reference TRBV5-4 and TRBJ2-1, reads ETGVTQSPTHLIKTRGQQVTLRCSSQSGHNTVSWYQQALGQGPQFIFQYYREEENGRGNFPPRFSGLQFPNYSSELNVNALELDDSALYLCASSLDRGSYNEQFFGPGTRLTVL.

In DNA, the CDR3 is TGCAGCGTCAAACAGGGTTTGGGCACAGATACGCAGTATTTT. Translating gives CSVKQGLGTDTQYF. The genes are TRBV29-1 and TRBJ2-3; the D gene is possibly TRBD1 (6 bases). V gave up 6 bases and J gave up 1 base, with 14 bases separating them. Germline V gene lookup returns CDR1 SQVTM and CDR2 ANQGSEA. The CDR3 sequence is 14 residues long.

The chain couples TRBV30 to TRBJ2-7; 7 bases match TRBD1. CDR3 length: 14 amino acids. The V and J ends lost 4 bases and 2 bases, in that order; junction bases with no gene match: 8. CDR1 is GTSNPN and CDR2 is SVGIG in the germline V gene (reference sequence). The DNA for the CDR3 is TGTGCCTGGAACCACGGGACAGCCCCCTACGAGCAGTACTTC. It codes for CAWNHGTAPYEQYF. The full variable domain, with the rest looked up from reference TRBV30 and TRBJ2-7, is SQTIHQWPATLVQPVGSPLSLECTVEGTSNPNLYWYRQAAGRGLQLLFYSVGIGQISSEVPQNLSASRPQDRQFILSSKKLLLSDSGFYLCAWNHGTAPYEQYFGPGTRLTVT.

This chain uses TRBV3-1 (or the pseudogene TRBV3-2) with TRBJ2-2; D perhaps matches TRBD1 (6 bases). With 4 bases removed from V and 4 bases from J, the gap between germline ends came to 10 bases. The CDR3 runs to 14 residues. The germline CDR1 and CDR2 sequences are LGHDT and YNNKEL (reference sequence). DNA for the CDR3: TGTGCCAGCAGCCGAGGGACAAGCACCGGGGAGCTGTTTTTT. Its protein product is CASSRGTSTGELFF.

The chain links TRBV13 to TRBJ1-6; no clear D. There are 16 residues in the CDR3. Between the trimmed V and J ends, which lost 3 bases and 4 bases, there was a span of 13 bases. Germline loops: CDR1 PRHDT, CDR2 FYEKMQ (reference sequence). DNA of the CDR3: TGTGCCAGCAGCTTCTCCCAGGCTCTTTATAATTCACCCCTCCACTTT. It yields the protein CASSFSQALYNSPLHF.

The chain links TRBV6-5 to TRBJ2-1; 10 bases align to TRBD2. V lost 6 bases, J lost 7 bases, and 3 bases stayed unmatched. CDR1 and CDR2 (germline): MNHEY, SVGAGI. There are 13 residues in the CDR3. In nucleotides, the CDR3 is TGTGCCAGCAGAGCGGGAGGGTGGAATGAGCAGTTCTTC. Protein sequence: CASRAGGWNEQFF.

The chain has TRBV9 and TRBJ2-1, with 7 positions matching TRBD2. V lost 4 bases, J lost 3 bases, and 16 bases stayed unmatched. Germline-derived CDR1 and CDR2 are SGDLS and YYNGEE. This CDR3 region has 18 residues. CDR3 DNA: TGTGCCAGCAGCTCACGCGGGCCAGCGGGGATTGTCTACAATGAGCAGTTCTTC. Its translation is CASSSRGPAGIVYNEQFF.

This rearrangement joins TRBV28 to TRBJ1-3, with D uncertain. Germline CDR1 is MDHEN and CDR2 is SYDVKM. The CDR3 has 16 residues. The V gene lost 7 bases and the J gene lost 4 bases, with 20 bases spanning the gap. CDR3 loop: CASTLDGGLAGNTIYF. CDR3 DNA sequence: TGTGCCAGCACCCTGGACGGAGGTTTAGCCGGAAACACCATATATTTT.

CDR3 in amino acids: CASSFLSGANNEQFF. In DNA, the CDR3 is TGTGCCAGCAGCTTCCTTAGCGGAGCCAACAATGAGCAGTTCTTC. This chain links TRBV7-9 with TRBJ2-1; D possibly corresponds to TRBD2 (6 bases). The germline V gene encodes CDR1 SEHNR and CDR2 FQNEAQ (reference sequence). V was clipped by 3 bases and J by 5 bases, with 14 bases between them. This CDR3 has 15 amino acids.

The rearrangement uses TRBV2 and TRBJ1-1, with D unclear. V lost 6 bases to trimming and J lost 1 base, with 6 bases between them. Looked up from germline, CDR1 is SNHLY and CDR2 is FYNNEI. This CDR3 has 12 residues. CDR3 residues: CASSEENTEAFF. In nucleotides, the CDR3 is TGTGCCAGCAGCGAGGAGAACACTGAAGCTTTCTTT.

With respect to this clone: At the DNA level, this CDR3 is encoded by other sequences in the same sample as well. The chain combines TRBV2 with TRBJ1-2, with 7 bases identical to TRBD1. Germline V lookup: CDR1 SNHLY, CDR2 FYNNEI. The CDR3 is 13 residues long. Germline trimming cut 4 bases from V and 4 bases from J; bases unmatched to any gene: 3. The CDR3 nucleotides are TGTGCCAGCAGTGGACAGGGTGGCTATGGCTACACCTTC. This gives the protein CASSGQGGYGYTF. Using reference TRBV2 and TRBJ1-2 for the parts outside the CDR3, the full variable domain is EPEVTQTPSHQVTQMGQEVILRCVPISNHLYFYWYRQILGQKVEFLVSFYNNEISEKSEIFDDQFSVERPDGSNFTLKIRSTKLEDSAMYFCASSGQGGYGYTFGSGTRLTVV.

About this clone: A read error may account for a junction end that differs from germline. CDR3: CASSQGRLVEGETQYF. As DNA, the CDR3 is TGTGCTAGCAGCCAAGGAAGACTAGTCGAGGGAGAGACCCAGTACTTC. This rearrangement joins TRBV7-7 to TRBJ2-5; weak D call: TRBD2 (6 bases). Germline CDR1 and CDR2: SSHAT and FNYEAQ (reference sequence). The CDR3 is 16 amino acids.